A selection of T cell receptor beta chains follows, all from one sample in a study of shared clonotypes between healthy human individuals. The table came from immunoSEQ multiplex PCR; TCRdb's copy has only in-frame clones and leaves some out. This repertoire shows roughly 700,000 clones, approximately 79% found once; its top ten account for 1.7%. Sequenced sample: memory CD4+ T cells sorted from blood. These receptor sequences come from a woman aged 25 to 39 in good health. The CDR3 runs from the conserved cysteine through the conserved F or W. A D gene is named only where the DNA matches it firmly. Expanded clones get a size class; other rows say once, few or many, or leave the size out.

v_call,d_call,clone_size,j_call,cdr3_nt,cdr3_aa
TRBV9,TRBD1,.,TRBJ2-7,TGTGCCAGCAGCGTAGATGGGACAGGGGCCTACGAGCAGTACTTC,CASSVDGTGAYEQYF
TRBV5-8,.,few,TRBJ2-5,TGTGCCAGCAGCTTGCGCGGGCCCGGTCGAGAGACCCAGTACTTC,CASSLRGPGRETQYF
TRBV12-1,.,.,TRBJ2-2,TGTGCCAGCAGCTTTGCTGCTAGCGGGAGTACCGGGGAGCTGTTTTTT,CASSFAASGSTGELFF
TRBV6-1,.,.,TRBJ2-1,TGTGCCAGCAGCGCCGTGGGGAACAATGAGCAGTTCTTC,CASSAVGNNEQFF
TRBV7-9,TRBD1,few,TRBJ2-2,TGTGCCAGCAGCTTAGTCCCGGGACAGGGGACCGGGGAGCTGTTTTTT,CASSLVPGQGTGELFF
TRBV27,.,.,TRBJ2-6,TGTGCCAGCGGGAGGGGGTTCTCTGGGGCCAACGTCCTGACTTTC,CASGRGFSGANVLTF
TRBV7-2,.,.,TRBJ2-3,TGTGCCAGCAGCTTGGGACACCCTATCACAGATACGCAGTATTTT,CASSLGHPITDTQYF
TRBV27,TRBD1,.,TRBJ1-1,TGTGCCAGCAGTCGCACAGGGGTGGCCACTGAAGCTTTCTTT,CASSRTGVATEAFF
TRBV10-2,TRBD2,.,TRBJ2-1,TGCGCCAGCAGGGCTACTAGCGGCCGAGCCCGGGGAACCTACAATGAGCAGTTCTTC,CASRATSGRARGTYNEQFF
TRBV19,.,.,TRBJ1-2,TGTGCCAGTAGTACCGGACACACGAACTATGGCTACACCTTC,CASSTGHTNYGYTF
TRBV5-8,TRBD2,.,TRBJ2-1,TGTGCCAGCAGCATAGGGGAGGGGAAGGAGCAGTTCTTC,CASSIGEGKEQFF
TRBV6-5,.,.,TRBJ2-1,TGTGCCAGTGGTATTAGATTTTACAATGAGCAGTTCTTC,CASGIRFYNEQFF
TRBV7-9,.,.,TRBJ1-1,TGTGCCAGCAGCCTACGACAGGAAGCTTTCTTT,CASSLRQEAFF
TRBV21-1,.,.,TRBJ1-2,TGTGCCAGCAGCAGAACAGAACCAGCTGGCTACACCTTC,CASSRTEPAGYTF
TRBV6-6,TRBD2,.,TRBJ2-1,TGTGCCAGCACGGGACTAGCGGGAGTCAATGAGCAGTTCTTC,CASTGLAGVNEQFF
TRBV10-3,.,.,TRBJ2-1,TGTGCCATCAGACCAGCGGGCGAACCCCAGCAGTTCTTC,CAIRPAGEPQQFF
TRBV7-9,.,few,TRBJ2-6,TGTAGTCCGGGGGAGGCCGGGGCCAACGTCCTGACTTTC,CSPGEAGANVLTF
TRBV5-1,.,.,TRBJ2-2,TGCGCCAGCAGCTCTGTACTGGCCGGGACTCCGAACACCGGGGAGCTGTTTTTT,CASSSVLAGTPNTGELFF
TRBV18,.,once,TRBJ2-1,TGTGCCAGCTCACCAGGGGGCCCGTCTAGCGGCTACAATGAGCAGTTCTTC,CASSPGGPSSGYNEQFF
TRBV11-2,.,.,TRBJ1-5,TGTGCCAGCAGCCTTTGGGGGGCTGGACAGCCCCAGCATTTT,CASSLWGAGQPQHF
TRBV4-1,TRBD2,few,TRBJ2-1,TGCGCCAGCAGCCAAGAGGGGGGGTCGCCATACGGTGAGCAGTTCTTC,CASSQEGGSPYGEQFF
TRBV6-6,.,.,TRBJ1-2,TGTGCCAGCAGCAGGCAGGCCCGGGACTATGGCTACACCTTC,CASSRQARDYGYTF
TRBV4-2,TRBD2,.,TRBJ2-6,TGTGCCAGCAGCCCGCCGGGACTAGCGGGCTCTGGGGCCAACGTCCTGACTTTC,CASSPPGLAGSGANVLTF
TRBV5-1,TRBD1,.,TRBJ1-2,TGCGCCAGCAGCTCACTGCCGGGACAGGGCCATGGCTACACCTTC,CASSSLPGQGHGYTF
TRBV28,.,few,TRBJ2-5,TGTGCCAGCAGTTTGCGAGTGGGGGCCAAAGCAAGAGTCTCCCAGTACTTC,CASSLRVGAKARVSQYF
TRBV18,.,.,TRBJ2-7,TGTGCCAGCTCACTTACGGGATCCACCTACGAGCAGTACTTC,CASSLTGSTYEQYF
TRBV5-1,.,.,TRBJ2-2,TGCGCCAGCAGCGATGGGTCCCTTTTAAAACCTGGGGAGCTGTTTTTT,CASSDGSLLKPGELFF
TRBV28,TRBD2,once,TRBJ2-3,TGTGCCAGCAGTAGCCCTGGGGGGGAGGCAGATACGCAGTATTTT,CASSSPGGEADTQYF
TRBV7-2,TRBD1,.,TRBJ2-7,TGTGCCAGCAGCTTAGCCGGGACAGGGGGGAACTCCTACGAGCAGTACTTC,CASSLAGTGGNSYEQYF
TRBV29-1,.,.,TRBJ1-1,TGCAGCCCCTGGTGGGCGAACACTGAAGCTTTCTTT,CSPWWANTEAFF
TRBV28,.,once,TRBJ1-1,TGTGCCATCCTAGGGGAAGGAGGCACTGAAGCTTTCTTT,CAILGEGGTEAFF
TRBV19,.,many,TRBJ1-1,TGTGCCAGTCGCCGGGGAGGGGAGGGAACCGACACTGAAGCTTTCTTT,CASRRGGEGTDTEAFF
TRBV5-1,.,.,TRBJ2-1,TGCGCCAGCAGCACCAGGTCCTACAATGAGCAGTTCTTC,CASSTRSYNEQFF
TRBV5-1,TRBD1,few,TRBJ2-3,TGCGCCAGCAGCTTGGATGGACAGGGAAGAGGAGATACGCAGTATTTT,CASSLDGQGRGDTQYF
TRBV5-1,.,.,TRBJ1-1,TGCGCCAGCAGCCCAATTGGGGGGAACACTGAAGCTTTCTTT,CASSPIGGNTEAFF
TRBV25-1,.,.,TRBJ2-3,TGTGCCAGCAGATTGGGGGGTCTCACAGATACGCAGTATTTT,CASRLGGLTDTQYF
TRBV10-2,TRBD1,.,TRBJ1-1,TGCGCCAGCAGTTGGACAGGGTCTGAAGCTTTCTTT,CASSWTGSEAFF
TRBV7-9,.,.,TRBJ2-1,TGTGCCAGCAGCGGCTCAGGGAGTGAGCAGTTCTTC,CASSGSGSEQFF
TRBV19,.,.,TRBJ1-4,TGTGCCAGTAGTATGATAGGACAGCGTGTGAATGAAAAACTGTTTTTT,CASSMIGQRVNEKLFF
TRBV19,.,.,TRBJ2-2,TGTGCCAGTAGTATGGTTGCCGCGAACACCGGGGAGCTGTTTTTT,CASSMVAANTGELFF
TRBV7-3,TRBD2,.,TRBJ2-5,TGTGCCAGCAGCTTAATAGCGGGAGGCGGAGAGACCCAGTACTTC,CASSLIAGGGETQYF
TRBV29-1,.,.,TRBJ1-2,TGCAGCGTTGAACGCGCAGGGACTCCCTATGGCTACACCTTC,CSVERAGTPYGYTF
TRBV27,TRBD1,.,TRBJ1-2,TGTGCCAGCAGTTTATCCCCGGGACAGGGGAACTATGGCTACACCTTC,CASSLSPGQGNYGYTF
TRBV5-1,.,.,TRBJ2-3,TGCGCCAGCAGCCTTGACTGGAACACAGATACGCAGTATTTT,CASSLDWNTDTQYF
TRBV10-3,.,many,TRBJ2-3,TGTGCCATCAGTGAGTCGGTTAGGGATCAGTATTTT,CAISESVRDQYF
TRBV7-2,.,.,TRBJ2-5,TGTGCCAGCAGCTTCGCAGGGGCAGAGACCCAGTACTTC,CASSFAGAETQYF
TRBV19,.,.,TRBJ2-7,TGTGCCACCAGACACGTAGGGGGTACAACCTACGAGCAGTACTTC,CATRHVGGTTYEQYF
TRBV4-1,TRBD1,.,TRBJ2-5,TGCGCCAGCAGCCAAACAGGGGTAGACCAAGAGACCCAGTACTTC,CASSQTGVDQETQYF
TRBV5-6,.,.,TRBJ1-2,TGTGCCAGCAGCCCCCGGAATTGGGGGACTCCCAGCCTAGGCTACACCTTC,CASSPRNWGTPSLGYTF
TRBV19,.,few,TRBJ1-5,TGTGCCAGTAGTATGGGGCAGTTGAATCAGCCCCAGCATTTT,CASSMGQLNQPQHF
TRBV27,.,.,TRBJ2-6,TGTGCCAGCAGTTCGTGGGACGGAAGCTCTGGGGCCAACGTCCTGACTTTC,CASSSWDGSSGANVLTF